This TCR beta chain was found in a study of beta chain features in type 1 diabetes. Study findings and constraints: TCRB CDR3s were moderately but significantly shorter in Type 1 diabetes patients in all four CD4+ subsets.

Expressed TCRB transcripts were sequenced because the isolated RNA had all been reverse transcribed beforehand. Clones were read by immunoSEQ multiplex PCR, and TCRdb kept only the in-frame ones, dropping some. This table has roughly 730,000 clones, roughly 12% appearing once. The CDR3 has 16 residues. In germline, CDR1 is ENHRY, CDR2 SYGVKD. The trim removed 8 bases at V and 10 bases at J, leaving 16 bases unmatched. This clone has only a few counts. Its antigen is unknown. The source of this sequence is a man in his late teens or twenties with type 1 diabetes. The sequencing sample was made of naive CD4+ T cells from blood. The chain recombines TRBV10-3 with TRBJ2-1; 11 bases line up with TRBD1. CDR3 nucleotide sequence: TGTGCCATCGGGTCGAGGGGGGACAGGGGGTTGAACGAGCAGTTCTTC. Protein sequence: CAIGSRGDRGLNEQFF.